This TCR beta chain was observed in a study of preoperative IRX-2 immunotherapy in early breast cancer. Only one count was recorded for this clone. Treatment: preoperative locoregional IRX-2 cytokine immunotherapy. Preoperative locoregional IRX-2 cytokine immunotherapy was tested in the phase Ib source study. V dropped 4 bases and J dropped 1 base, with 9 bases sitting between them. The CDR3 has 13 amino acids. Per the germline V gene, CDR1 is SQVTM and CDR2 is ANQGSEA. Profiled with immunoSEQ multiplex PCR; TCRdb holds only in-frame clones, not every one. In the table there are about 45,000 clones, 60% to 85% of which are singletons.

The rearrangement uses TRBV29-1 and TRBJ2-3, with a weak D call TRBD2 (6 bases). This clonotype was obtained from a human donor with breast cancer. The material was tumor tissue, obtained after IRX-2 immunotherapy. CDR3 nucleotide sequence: TGCAGCGTTGGGACTACAGGCACAGATACGCAGTATTTT. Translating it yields CSVGTTGTDTQYF.